The present T cell receptor (beta chain) was sequenced within a study of T cell changes during pregnancy in multiple sclerosis. Germline trimming cut 3 bases from V and 4 bases from J; bases unmatched to any gene: 4. Germline CDR1 SGDLS, CDR2 YYNGEE. The CDR3 loop spans 15 amino acids. The table came from immunoSEQ multiplex PCR; TCRdb's copy has only in-frame clones and leaves some out. Altogether roughly 52,000 clones are present, 85% to 95% being singletons, with the ten largest covering 0.25%. The chain links TRBV9 to TRBJ2-3; 11 nucleotides match TRBD2. The material sequenced was CD4+ T cells from peripheral blood mononuclear cells, taken in the third trimester of pregnancy. This sequence was found in a female donor with multiple sclerosis, enrolled in a pregnancy study. The CDR3 bases are TGTGCCAGCAGCGAGGGACTAGCGGAGGCAGATACGCAGTATTTT. Its protein is CASSEGLAEADTQYF.